What follows are 7 T cell receptor beta chains derived from one specimen sequenced in a study of cytomegalovirus exposure and HLA in healthy donors. The PCR employed 60 Vbeta primers together with 13 Jbeta primers. Assay used: immunoSEQ multiplex PCR; TCRdb lists only in-frame clones, some missing. The table lists about 140,000 clones, around 85% of them singletons, with roughly 4.5% in the top ten. Source material: PBMCs. Receptors originate from a man aged 40-55 years in good health and CMV-seropositive.

This chain links TRBV6-5 with TRBJ1-5; 10 bases agree with TRBD1. With 6 bases clipped from V and 5 bases from J, the junction kept 7 bases outside the gene matches. In germline, CDR1 is MNHEY, CDR2 SVGAGI. The CDR3 is 15 amino acids. Here the CDR3 DNA reads TGTGCCAGCAGAAAAATCGGGACAGGGGATCAGCCCCAGCATTTT. This gives the protein CASRKIGTGDQPQHF.

The V gene is TRBV30, the J gene TRBJ2-3; TRBD2 aligns across 10 bases. The CDR3 totals 17 residues. Germline V gene lookup returns CDR1 GTSNPN and CDR2 SVGIG (reference sequence). Germline trimming cut 2 bases from V and 0 bases from J; bases unmatched to any gene: 8. CDR3 region: CAWSRTRTSGSTDTQYF. CDR3 sequence (DNA): TGTGCCTGGAGTAGAACTCGGACTAGCGGTAGCACAGATACGCAGTATTTT.

Only one count was recorded for this clone. This chain uses TRBV29-1 with TRBJ1-1, with D possibly being TRBD1 (6 bases). With 7 bases removed from V and 2 bases from J, the gap between germline ends came to 14 bases. This CDR3 is 13 amino acids long. The germline gives CDR1 SQVTM, CDR2 ANQGSEA. CDR3 residues: CSASTGINTEAFF. The CDR3 DNA sequence: TGCAGCGCCTCCACAGGGATCAACACTGAAGCTTTCTTT.

This clone was seen once. The chain uses TRBV7-9 and TRBJ2-7; D may be TRBD1 (6 bases). From germline, CDR1 is SEHNR and CDR2 FQNEAQ (reference sequence). This CDR3 contains 18 residues. The ends were cut back, 1 base at V and 6 bases at J, with 25 bases in the middle. This chain's CDR3 is CASSLVTRTEGASSEQYF. In DNA, the CDR3 is TGTGCCAGCAGCTTAGTTACGCGGACAGAGGGAGCATCAAGCGAGCAGTACTTC.

The rearrangement joins TRBV28 to TRBJ1-1, with D maybe TRBD1 (5 bases). Trimming took 6 bases from V and 0 from J, leaving 14 bases between them. This CDR3 comprises 15 residues. Germline values: CDR1 MDHEN, CDR2 SYDVKM. CDR3 amino acids: CASSPLDKMNTEAFF. The CDR3 nucleotides read TGTGCCAGCAGCCCCTTGGACAAGATGAACACTGAAGCTTTCTTT.

The rearrangement uses TRBV4-3 and TRBJ1-4; D unclear. CDR1 is LGHNA and CDR2 is YSLEER in the germline V gene. V gave up 0 bases and J gave up 8 bases, with 13 bases separating them. This CDR3 is built from 15 residues. CDR3 amino acids: CASSQDGEVWEKLFF. The CDR3 DNA is TGCGCCAGCAGCCAAGATGGAGAGGTCTGGGAAAAACTGTTTTTT.

V gene TRBV5-5 combines with J gene TRBJ2-7, with D tentatively TRBD2 (5 bases). This CDR3 region has 11 residues. V lost 4 bases to trimming and J lost 6 bases, with 8 bases between them. Germline CDR1 SGHKS, CDR2 YYEKEE (reference sequence). The CDR3 loop reads CASSLRAEQYF. The CDR3 region has the DNA TGTGCCAGCAGCCTGAGGGCCGAGCAGTACTTC.